Here is one T cell receptor (beta chain) with its context. Per the original data handling: Estimation of nucleated cell counts was performed using reference gene primer amplification. The protocol was immunoSEQ multiplex PCR, while the TCRdb copy is restricted to in-frame clones and leaves out a portion. The V and J calls and the clone size are those of that table, but D and trimming were determined from the DNA. Here the sample spans over 80,000 clones, more than 85% being singletons. This record comes from a study of blood T cell repertoires in COVID-19. Study context: Researchers got acute and convalescent COVID-19 samples from the United States, Italy and Spain. Nucleic acid was either cDNA or gDNA, and it came from T cells, B-cell-depleted T cells, or PBMCs.

This receptor was obtained from a man aged 55 to 70 with acute or convalescent COVID-19. Sequencing was carried out using peripheral blood.

The CDR3 region is CASSLTGTGLNSPLHF. The CDR3, as DNA: TGTGCCAGCAGCTTAACTGGGACAGGACTTAATTCACCCCTCCACTTT. The V and J genes are TRBV7-3 and TRBJ1-6; 8 bases line up with TRBD1. The V segment lost 0 bases and the J segment 6 bases; nucleotides outside the gene matches: 4. From germline, CDR1 is SGHTA and CDR2 FQGTGA. The CDR3 is 16 residues long.